The 10 T cell receptor beta chains below were found in one sample sequenced in a study of cytomegalovirus exposure and HLA in healthy donors. Sequenced by immunoSEQ multiplex PCR; TCRdb stores in-frame clones only, minus some. The repertoire includes about 110,000 clones, roughly 90% of them detected once, and more than 2% sits in the top ten. Sample: PBMCs. Source of these receptors: a woman aged 18-29 years in good health and CMV-seronegative.

V and J are TRBV7-6 and TRBJ2-2, with a tentative D call TRBD1 (6 bases). The length of the CDR3 is 14 residues. Germline CDR1 SGHVS, CDR2 FNYEAQ. Trimming left V 4 bases short and J 3 bases short, with 9 bases between. Here the CDR3 reads CASSWAGDTGELFF. The CDR3 nucleotides read TGTGCCAGCAGCTGGGCAGGGGACACCGGGGAGCTGTTTTTT.

The chain links TRBV2 to TRBJ2-7, with 9 bases aligning to TRBD1. Germline values: CDR1 SNHLY, CDR2 FYNNEI. The V gene end was trimmed by 5 bases and the J gene end by 2 bases; junction bases not matched to a gene: 4. The CDR3 has 14 residues. The CDR3 loop reads CASSPGQGTYEQYF. The CDR3 region has the DNA TGTGCCAGCAGTCCGGGACAGGGCACCTACGAGCAGTACTTC.

This chain links TRBV6-6 with TRBJ2-3, with 9 bases aligning to TRBD1. The germline V gene encodes CDR1 MNHNY and CDR2 SVGAGI (reference sequence). There are 16 residues in the CDR3. The ends lost 6 bases at V and 3 bases at J; junction bases unmatched: 10. This chain's CDR3 is CASSPGQGVRTDTQYF. CDR3 nucleotide sequence: TGTGCCAGCAGCCCGGGACAGGGTGTAAGGACAGATACGCAGTATTTT.

The rearrangement uses TRBV13 and TRBJ2-2, with D possibly matching TRBD2 (6 bases). Trimming shortened V by 5 bases and J by 4 bases, and 14 bases separated the two germline ends. The CDR3 runs to 15 residues. CDR1 is PRHDT, CDR2 FYEKMQ, per germline (reference sequence). Written as DNA, the CDR3 is TGTGCCAGCAGCGACCGCCCCGGGGGCACCGGGGAGCTGTTTTTT. It specifies CASSDRPGGTGELFF.

V gene TRBV9 combines with J gene TRBJ2-1; D possibly corresponds to TRBD2 (5 bases). Trimming took 1 base from V and 6 from J, leaving 8 bases between them. The germline V gene has CDR1 SGDLS and CDR2 YYNGEE. This CDR3 region has 13 residues. In DNA, the CDR3 is TGTGCCAGCAGCGTACAAGCGGTCAATGAGCAGTTCTTC. Protein product: CASSVQAVNEQFF.

The chain joins TRBV11-1 to TRBJ2-7; D perhaps matches TRBD1 (5 bases). Per the germline V gene, CDR1 is SGHAT and CDR2 is FQDESV (reference sequence). V was cut by 3 bases and J by 4 bases, with 16 bases left in between. This CDR3 spans 15 amino acids. The CDR3 DNA reads as TGTGCCAGCAGCTTTAAACCTCAACAGGTATACGAGCAGTACTTC. Protein sequence: CASSFKPQQVYEQYF.

The chain is built from TRBV6-5 and TRBJ1-2, with a tentative D call TRBD1 (6 bases). V was cut by 0 bases and J by 4 bases, with 12 bases left in between. The CDR3 is made up of 15 amino acids. Germline-derived CDR1 and CDR2 are MNHEY and SVGAGI. The CDR3 spells CASSYSLRTVYGYTF. In nucleotides, the CDR3 is TGTGCCAGCAGTTACTCACTTCGGACAGTCTATGGCTACACCTTC.

This chain uses TRBV6-5 with TRBJ2-1; the D gene is possibly TRBD2 (5 bases). Germline assignment: CDR1 MNHEY and CDR2 SVGAGI. Trimming took off 10 bases at V and 7 bases at J, with 8 bases between the two ends. The CDR3 covers 10 residues. CDR3 nucleotide sequence: TGTGCCACCGGGGTTAATGAGCAGTTCTTC. This translates into CATGVNEQFF.

The genes are TRBV11-2 and TRBJ1-1; perhaps TRBD1 as D (5 bases). Trimming took 2 bases from V and 0 from J, leaving 13 bases between them. In germline, CDR1 is SGHAT, CDR2 FQNNGV. The length of the CDR3 is 16 residues. The CDR3 region is CASSLRQGQLNTEAFF. CDR3 coding DNA: TGTGCCAGCAGCTTAAGGCAGGGTCAATTGAACACTGAAGCTTTCTTT.

The chain combines TRBV7-9 with TRBJ2-3, with D tentatively TRBD2 (6 bases). Per germline, CDR1 SEHNR and CDR2 FQNEAQ (reference sequence). This CDR3 has 15 amino acids. V was trimmed by 3 bases and J by 2 bases, leaving 12 bases between them. CDR3 loop: CASSFLGGTTDTQYF. The CDR3 DNA reads TGTGCCAGCAGCTTTCTTGGAGGGACCACAGATACGCAGTATTTT.